This T cell receptor beta chain derives from a study of identical twins (dated by TCRdb to 2016 to 2017). Context from the whole study: TCR alpha and beta repertoires from monozygotic twins, unrelated adults of various ages and cord blood were deep-sequenced to test whether fetal clonotypes persist. To rule out contamination, replicate twin experiments were performed at different times with different library preparation protocols.

The CDR3 has 12 amino acids, counting the end cysteine and phenylalanine. The DNA shown is the 36-base CDR3, in frame from base 1. V sheds 5 bases and J sheds 4 bases, leaving 9 bases between their ends. The investigation overall reported the following: Because the same donors could not be followed over many years, the conclusions relied on cross-sectional statistical analysis. Invariant T cells such as MAIT and iNKT could partly confound zero-insertion analyses, although diverse VJ usage argued against such confounding for most clonotypes. Abundant cord blood beta clonotypes carried fewer insertions; young adult naive repertoires showed a weaker similar trend, while memory repertoires showed none. Compared with coincidental sharing between unrelated individuals, an excess of low generation-probability sequences was observed among out-of-frame TCR alpha sequences shared between twins. In monozygotic twins, recombination models systematically underestimated out-of-frame TCR alpha sharing, but the models matched the sharing seen between unrelated individuals. Excess twin sharing in beta out-of-frame sequences was weaker because fewer shared sequences lowered the signal-to-noise ratio.

There are many counts of this clonotype. Its antigen is not yet known. The input lacks base qualities; no much larger clone sits a single base away. The protocol used for the library was 5' RACE. TCRdb records Illumina HiSeq 2000 as the sequencer. A universal primer binding site was added through template switching, and the final cDNA carried a unique molecular identifier so that TCR cDNA molecules could be counted accurately. Specific primers in the conserved constant-segment region were used to synthesize first-strand cDNA for TCR alpha and beta chains. To control for contamination, each cDNA library was double barcoded with a SMART-Mk sample barcode plus Illumina barcodes. TruSeq adapter sequences, together with Illumina sample barcodes, were added in two successive PCR steps. TCR alpha and beta cDNA libraries were sequenced on the Illumina HiSeq platform with custom primers. As for the authors' bioinformatics: Raw reads were processed with MiGEC to extract unique molecular identifiers, and MiXCR was used to determine CDR3 positions. Recombination models were inferred per individual with the repgenHMM and IGoR tools using an EM algorithm. Shared clonotype analysis was performed with the tcR package in R, normalizing sharing by the product of cloneset sizes. Out-of-frame nonproductive sequences were analyzed to study raw recombination free of thymic and clonal selection effects. In-frame beta chains were kept once TCRdb had trimmed the public reads at Q25 with fastp and called clones with MiXCR. Each CDR3 protein gets just one entry, which takes the most common genes and DNA from the rows behind it. The V and J calls reflect TCRdb's pipeline rather than the authors' work. The sample has a few hundred thousand distinct CDR3 sequences on record, 9.5% to 15% of them singletons. The ten largest clones add up to more than 3.5% of the sample.

All donors were healthy Caucasians. Three pairs of female monozygotic twins, all aged about 18 to 30 years, were included in the twin cohort. Miltenyi CD45RO+ enrichment and human naive T-cell isolation kits were used to isolate memory (CD45RO+) and naive T cells from PBMC. The sample also formed part of further work on yellow fever vaccine responses in identical twins. The second study reports: According to the authors, the vaccine-induced T cell response in identical twins seemed to be partly convergent and partly specific to each individual. In identical twins, the study followed T cell clones that responded to the vaccine with precision.

Recombination linked TRBV12-3 or TRBV12-4 to TRBJ2-7; TRBD1 might be the D gene, on 6 matching bases. Sequencing used memory (CD45RO+) T cells sorted from blood. The cell subset or site label on this specimen signifies: CD45RO+ enriched T cells. The source is a woman under 30 in good health. The CDR3 region: CASSTGLYEQYF. In nucleotide form, the sequence is TGTGCCAGCAGTACAGGGCTTTACGAGCAGTACTTC.